This T cell receptor (beta chain) was documented in a study of T cell repertoires in cytomegalovirus infection. V lost 5 bases and J lost 3; bases outside the gene matches: 7. In germline, CDR1 is SGHTA, CDR2 FQGTGA. The CDR3 loop spans 17 amino acids. MiXCR, applied by TCRdb to the reads, yields one record per CDR3 protein. The repertoire holds some 320,000 distinct CDR3 sequences, 8% to 10% seen once, with about 4.5% in the top ten. The sample holds many counts of this clonotype. Sequencing was carried out using PBMCs. This receptor was obtained from a human donor in good health (CMV status not recorded). Some clones in this sample may be carry-over from other donors' samples. This chain joins TRBV7-3 and TRBJ2-2, with TRBD2 matching 12 bases. The CDR3 region has the DNA TGTGCCAGCAGCCTACTAGCGGGAGGCCCCGACACCGGGGAGCTGTTTTTT. The encoded protein is CASSLLAGGPDTGELFF.